Each of the 7 T cell receptor beta chains below was sequenced from the same sample in a study of shared clonotypes between healthy human individuals. Method: immunoSEQ multiplex PCR; TCRdb's copy keeps in-frame clones and lacks some. The sample consists of fewer than 600,000 clones, 79% of them appearing once. Sequences were obtained from PBMCs. These receptor sequences come from a woman between 35 and 50 years old in good health. Some clones in this sample may be carry-over from other donors' samples.

Only a few counts were recorded for this clone. This chain joins TRBV7-2 and TRBJ1-6, with a possible D match to TRBD1 (5 bases). With 7 bases removed from V and 8 bases from J, the gap between germline ends came to 18 bases. This CDR3 is built from 15 residues. Germline values: CDR1 SGHTA, CDR2 FQGNSA. The CDR3 reads CASIPGGGDHSPLHF. The DNA of the CDR3 is TGTGCCAGCATCCCCGGGGGGGGTGATCATTCACCCCTCCACTTT.

This clone is a singleton in its sample. V and J are TRBV28 and TRBJ2-3; 7 bases agree with TRBD2. V was pared by 2 bases and J by 3 bases, with 5 bases of the junction left unmatched. This CDR3 spans 15 amino acids. In germline, CDR1 is MDHEN, CDR2 SYDVKM. CDR3 residues: CASSLIRLATDTQYF. In DNA form, the CDR3 reads TGTGCCAGCAGTTTAATCAGACTAGCAACAGATACGCAGTATTTT.

The CDR3 is CASSTTSGRGMYF. The CDR3 DNA is TGTGCCAGCAGCACTACTAGCGGGAGGGGAATGTATTTT. J is TRBJ2-3 and V is TRBV7-2, with TRBD2 identical over 13 bases. CDR3 length equals 13 residues. V trimming: 5 bases; J trimming: 14 bases; junction bases outside the gene matches: 7. The germline gives CDR1 SGHTA, CDR2 FQGNSA.

The rearrangement links TRBV7-8 to TRBJ2-2; D uncertain. V was clipped by 2 bases and J by 0 bases, with 7 bases between them. The CDR3 totals 15 residues. CDR1 SGHVS and CDR2 FQNEAQ come from the germline V gene. CDR3 bases: TGTGCCAGCAGCTTAATGGGTGCGAACACCGGGGAGCTGTTTTTT. It codes for CASSLMGANTGELFF.

This clone was counted between two and nine times. V and J are TRBV4-2 and TRBJ1-1; the D gene is possibly TRBD1 (5 bases). The CDR3 covers 15 residues. Germline CDR1 LGHNA, CDR2 YNFKEQ. Trimming cost V 1 base and J 1 base, with 10 bases left between them. This chain's CDR3 is CASSQVSRENTEAFF. The CDR3 DNA is TGTGCCAGCAGCCAAGTTAGCAGGGAGAACACTGAAGCTTTCTTT.

J is TRBJ2-5 and V is TRBV6-5; tentative D call: TRBD2 (7 bases). The V and J ends lost 8 bases and 11 bases respectively, with 24 bases between them. This CDR3 comprises 14 residues. Per the germline V gene, CDR1 is MNHEY and CDR2 is SVGAGI. The CDR3 DNA reads TGTGCCAGCGCTAAGGGGGGGGAACCTTGGGAGCAGTACTTC. This translates into CASAKGGEPWEQYF.

V and J are TRBV7-3 and TRBJ2-2, with TRBD2 identical over 8 bases. Germline V lookup: CDR1 SGHTA, CDR2 FQGTGA. V gave up 4 bases and J gave up 5 bases; unmatched junction bases: 9. The CDR3 is 16 amino acids. CDR3 DNA sequence: TGTGCCAGCAGCTCACAAAGCGGGAGCGGGACCGGGGAGCTGTTTTTT. Residues: CASSSQSGSGTGELFF. Variable domain in full (rest from reference TRBV7-3 and TRBJ2-2): GAGVSQTPSNKVTEKGKYVELRCDPISGHTALYWYRQSLGQGPEFLIYFQGTGAADDSGLPNDRFFAVRPEGSVSTLKIQRTERGDSAVYLCASSSQSGSGTGELFFGEGSRLTVL.